This paragraph reports one TCR beta chain. Its cognate antigen is unknown. These data are taken from a study of vaccination and CD4 T cells after COVID-19. Whole-study findings and limits: Detection of a median roughly 83% of reactive clones in convalescent patients was confined to the period after vaccination.

Germline-derived CDR1 and CDR2 are SEHNR and FQNEAQ (reference sequence). V was clipped by 3 bases and J by 8 bases, with 7 bases between them. CDR3 size: 11 residues. Sequencing of the DNA from cultured CD4+ T cells was carried out with the Oncomine TCR Beta short-read assay. One entry per CDR3 protein results from TCRdb running MiXCR on the PCR reads. The data contain about 9,900 distinct CDR3 sequences, less than 40% of them singletons. Treatment here: approximately 9-day PBMC culture with coronavirus spike peptide pools or control peptides (ViraFEST assay). Harvesting of the unexposed donor's CD4+ T cells predated the COVID-19 pandemic (2011-2018). First, ViraFEST expanded antigen-specific T cells with peptide pools, and next it sequenced the TCRs. Some 2 million PBMCs were grown per well alongside approximately 9.4 IU/ml IL-2 and approximately 9.8 ug/ml peptide pools. Negative selection isolated the CD4+ T cells once the cells had been cultured for approximately ten days.

Sequencing was carried out using CD4+ T cells from blood, cultured in vitro. The chain links TRBV7-9 to TRBJ1-1; D is undetermined. The origin of this receptor is a human donor in good health. This CDR3 reads CASSFGAEAFF. Written as DNA, the CDR3 is TGTGCCAGCAGCTTCGGTGCAGAAGCTTTCTTT.